Here is one T cell receptor beta chain with its context. This clonotype was detected many times. Which antigen it targets is not known. No quality values exist for individual bases; no much larger clone is one base distant. There are 15 amino acids in the CDR3, from cysteine to phenylalanine inclusive. CDR3 DNA is the only sequence kept; it has 45 bases, read in frame from the first base. The V end gives up 7 bases and the J end 3 bases, leaving 4 bases in the junction not matched to a gene. The germline V gene sets CDR1 to MDHEN and CDR2 to SYDVKM. The data were obtained in a study of T cells in Graves' hyperthyroidism and ophthalmopathy (dated by TCRdb to between 2018 and 2021). About the full investigation: Peripheral blood samples were taken at initial diagnosis, before any treatment was given. To identify TCR V-J signatures that set the groups apart, the researchers used a discovery cohort of 95 to 100 patients, made up of approximately 43 with Graves' ophthalmopathy and 57 with stable Graves' hyperthyroidism. Prospective prediction of ophthalmopathy was tested in an independent validation cohort consisting of 18 to 20 hyperthyroidism patients and some 16 patients who later progressed to ophthalmopathy. The 100 discovery patients were randomly split 7:3 into training and test sets. In addition, the study compared T-cell repertoires in thyroid tissue and in blood from roughly six Graves' hyperthyroidism patients. After blood sampling, hyperthyroidism patients were treated with methimazole at a starting dose of 30 mg daily, and ophthalmopathy patients were treated with high-dose intravenous methylprednisolone. The paper reports TCR Vbeta CDR3 sequencing of over 130 peripheral blood samples: approximately 41 ophthalmopathy, fewer than 80 hyperthyroidism and 17 progressor patients. Overall results and qualifications from the work: A 13 V-J signature model separated ophthalmopathy from stable hyperthyroidism, with 87.88% sensitivity and 81% to 83% specificity in cross-validation and 80%/75% in testing. Most expanded thyroid clonotypes (frequency above 0.001) were also found in blood, which suggests that blood repertoires may mirror thyroid immune responses. In validation, the model predicted progression to ophthalmopathy a median of around six months before onset, with over 60% sensitivity and roughly 73% specificity. Sample size was not statistically predetermined, and investigators were not blinded to group allocation.

Amplification of TCR beta CDR3 regions was carried out from RNA transcripts. For the first round of RT-PCR on the TCR CDR3, the HTBI primer set was used together with the Qiagen OneStep RT-PCR kit. A second multiplex PCR round built the libraries, followed by size selection and purification. Libraries were sequenced paired-end with 100 bp reads on an Illumina HiSeq2000. The authors' pipeline ran thus. Raw data were processed with SOAPnuke, discarding reads with adapters, uncalled bases, mean Phred below 15, or no exact constant-primer or identifier match. High-quality paired reads were merged with COPE v1.2.5, and unique nucleotide sequences were defined as clonotypes. Clonotypes were aligned to IMGT TRBV, TRBD and TRBJ reference segments using MiTCR v1.1. The analysis was restricted to V-J combinations with a frequency above 0.0001, which together covered just over 98% of the repertoires. The TCS score was defined as the ratio of F50 (clonal expansion) to E x V (chaos), calculated using BLOSUM62-based TCRdist between CDR3 peptides within each V-J. Welch's t-statistics and random forest reduced 500 to 650 V-J features to some 14, which were used in a naive Bayes classifier (R e1071). TCRdb handled the public reads itself, with Q25 trimming in fastp and clone calling in MiXCR, and kept productive beta chains. CDR3 protein sequences are deduplicated, and each keeps its most common genes and DNA. For this entry, the V and J calls and clone size follow TCRdb and not the study's own pipeline. The sample table records about 600,000 distinct CDR3 sequences; approximately 15% of these occur just once. The ten top clones hold around 7% of the sample.

Ophthalmopathy patients had moderately to severely active disease, Clinical Activity Score of at least 3, NOSPECS grade of at least 4, and duration under 3 months. Patients with uncontrolled infections, other autoimmune diseases, pregnancy or lactation were excluded. Diagnoses were based on clinical symptoms, serum thyroxine and TRAb, thyroid ultrasound and orbital computed tomography. PBMCs were separated from over 9 ml of fresh peripheral blood using Ficoll-Paque density gradient centrifugation. Total RNA was extracted using Trizol reagent, and RNA quality was assessed on an Agilent 2100 Bioanalyzer.

In this chain, TRBV28 is recombined with TRBJ2-1; 12 central nucleotides agree with TRBD2. The sample taken for sequencing was blood. The receptor comes from a woman under 30 with Graves' ophthalmopathy. The nucleotide sequence is given as TGTGCCAGCATCAAGACTAGCGGGGGCTACAATGAGCAGTTCTTC. Translated, it gives CASIKTSGGYNEQFF.